This TCR beta chain was found in a study of OX40 agonist ivuxolimab in advanced cancers. About the study: In this trial design, patients received ivuxolimab intravenously at 0.01 to 10 mg/kg every 2 weeks. At roughly 83% male, the cohort had a mean age of 60 years, ranging from roughly 20 to 80. Study observations and caveats: Circulating CD4+ and CD8+ T cells showed clonal expansion by week 6 at 0.1 to 3.0 mg/kg.

Sequenced by immunoSEQ multiplex PCR; TCRdb stores in-frame clones only, minus some. The sample has around 150,000 clones, 90% seen once. Germline lookup yields CDR1 SGHNT and CDR2 YENEEA. The CDR3 length is 14 residues. Trimming cost V 5 bases and J 2 bases; bases outside gene matches: 6. For this clone: Its specificity is unknown.

The V call is TRBV11-3, the J call TRBJ2-7, with 7 bases aligning to TRBD2. Material: CD4+ or CD8+ T cells sorted from blood, obtained in a trial of the OX40 agonist ivuxolimab. This clonotype originated in an adult with an advanced solid tumor such as melanoma, head and neck, liver or kidney cancer. CDR3 in DNA: TGTGCCAGCAGCCTTAGCGGGCGGACCTACGAGCAGTACTTC. This sequence encodes CASSLSGRTYEQYF.